The 10 T cell receptor beta chains reported below all come from one sample, sequenced in a study of T cell responses to AZD1222 COVID-19 vaccine. Only in-frame clones appear in the TCRdb table, and some are missing; sequencing was by immunoSEQ multiplex PCR. This sample carries roughly 100,000 clones, roughly 90% of them seen once, and the ten largest clones take 5% to 5.5%. Sample: peripheral blood, taken on day 0 of AZD1222 vaccination. The origin of the receptors is an adult in good health.

The chain is built from TRBV12-3 or TRBV12-4 and TRBJ1-5; D call uncertain. V was trimmed by 6 bases and J by 7 bases, leaving 10 bases between them. This CDR3 has 12 residues. The chain's CDR3 is CASSRVGQPQHF. CDR3 nucleotide sequence: TGTGCCAGCAGCCGGGTGGGACAGCCCCAGCATTTT.

The genes are TRBV7-2 and TRBJ1-4, with D unresolved. The CDR3 contains 11 residues. The germline V gene has CDR1 SGHTA and CDR2 FQGNSA. Trimming removed 6 bases at V and 6 bases at J, with 5 bases between. DNA for the CDR3: TGTGCCAGCAGGGTGGATGAAAAACTGTTTTTT. Amino acids: CASRVDEKLFF.

The rearrangement uses TRBV29-1 and TRBJ1-2; the match to TRBD1 covers 8 bases. Trimming removed 1 base from V and 4 bases from J; junction bases left unmatched: 5. Germline values: CDR1 SQVTM, CDR2 ANQGSEA. This CDR3 region has 14 residues. The CDR3 DNA sequence: TGCAGCGTTGAAGGCAGGGGGCTAGGCTATGGCTACACCTTC. As protein: CSVEGRGLGYGYTF.

The chain combines TRBV27 with TRBJ1-1; 9 positions match TRBD1. The J segment lost 4 bases and the V segment lost 5 bases, leaving 2 bases of the junction unmatched. CDR1 is MNHEY and CDR2 is SMNVEV in the germline V gene (reference sequence). This CDR3 comprises 13 residues. CDR3 sequence (DNA): TGTGCCAGCAGTCGGACAGGGGCCACTGAAGCTTTCTTT. This codes for CASSRTGATEAFF.

The V call is TRBV19, the J call TRBJ1-4, with a tentative D call TRBD1 (5 bases). Looked up from germline, CDR1 is LNHDA and CDR2 is SQIVND (reference sequence). This CDR3 region has 14 residues. V dropped 4 bases and J dropped 4 bases, with 10 bases sitting between them. The CDR3 DNA sequence: TGTGCCAGTAGTACACGACAGTATAATGAAAAACTGTTTTTT. Its protein is CASSTRQYNEKLFF.

This clone was counted only a few times. One end of the junction varies from germline; a read error may be responsible. V usage is TRBV2 and J usage is TRBJ1-1; no definite D call. Germline lookup yields CDR1 SNHLY and CDR2 FYNNEI. The CDR3 totals 8 residues. The CDR3 sequence is CASGEAFF. CDR3 sequence (DNA): TGTGCCAGCGGTGAAGCTTTCTTT.

J is TRBJ1-5 and V is TRBV4-1; TRBD1 agrees at 7 bases. Germline V gene lookup returns CDR1 MGHRA and CDR2 YSYEKL. With V trimmed by 0 bases and J by 0 bases, 2 bases remained unmatched. The CDR3 has 16 residues. As DNA, the CDR3 is TGCGCCAGCAGCCAAGAGGGACAGACTAGCAATCAGCCCCAGCATTTT. This codes for CASSQEGQTSNQPQHF.

CDR3: CASSLGTGAGEQPQHF. DNA for the CDR3: TGTGCCAGCAGCTTAGGGACAGGGGCAGGGGAGCAGCCCCAGCATTTT. The genes are TRBV7-9 and TRBJ1-5, with 9 bases identical to TRBD1. CDR3 length: 16 amino acids. Germline V lookup: CDR1 SEHNR, CDR2 FQNEAQ (reference sequence). V was clipped by 1 base and J by 7 bases; unmatched bases: 8.

This clone was seen once. This chain connects TRBV9 to TRBJ2-1, with TRBD2 matching 7 bases. V lost 1 base and J lost 1; bases outside the gene matches: 5. CDR1 is SGDLS, CDR2 YYNGEE, per germline. The CDR3 contains 16 residues. The CDR3 nucleotides read TGTGCCAGCAGCGTATCGGGGACTAAATCCTACAATGAGCAGTTCTTC. Its protein product is CASSVSGTKSYNEQFF.

This sequence joins TRBV5-8 and TRBJ2-1, with 7 bases that match TRBD2. V lost 2 bases to trimming and J lost 2 bases; unmatched junction nucleotides: 7. The length of the CDR3 is 16 residues. Germline V gene data show CDR1 as SGHTS and CDR2 as YDEGEE. CDR3 residues: CASSLSGTLTYNEQFF. The CDR3 nucleotides read TGTGCCAGCAGCTTAAGCGGGACCCTGACCTACAATGAGCAGTTCTTC.